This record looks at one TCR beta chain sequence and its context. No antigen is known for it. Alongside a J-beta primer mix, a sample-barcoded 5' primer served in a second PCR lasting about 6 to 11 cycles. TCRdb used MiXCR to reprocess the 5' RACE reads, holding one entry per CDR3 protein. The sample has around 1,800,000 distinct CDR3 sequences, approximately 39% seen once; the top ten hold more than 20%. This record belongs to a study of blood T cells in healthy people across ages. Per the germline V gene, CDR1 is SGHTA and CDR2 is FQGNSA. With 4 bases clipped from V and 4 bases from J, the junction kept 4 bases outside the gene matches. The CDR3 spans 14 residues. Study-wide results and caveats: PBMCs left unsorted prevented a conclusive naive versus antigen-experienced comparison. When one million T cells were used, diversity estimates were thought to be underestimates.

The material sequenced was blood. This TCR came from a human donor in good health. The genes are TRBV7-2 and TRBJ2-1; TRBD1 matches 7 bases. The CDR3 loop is CASSSPGQYNEQFF. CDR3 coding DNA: TGTGCCAGCAGCTCCCCGGGACAGTACAATGAGCAGTTCTTC.